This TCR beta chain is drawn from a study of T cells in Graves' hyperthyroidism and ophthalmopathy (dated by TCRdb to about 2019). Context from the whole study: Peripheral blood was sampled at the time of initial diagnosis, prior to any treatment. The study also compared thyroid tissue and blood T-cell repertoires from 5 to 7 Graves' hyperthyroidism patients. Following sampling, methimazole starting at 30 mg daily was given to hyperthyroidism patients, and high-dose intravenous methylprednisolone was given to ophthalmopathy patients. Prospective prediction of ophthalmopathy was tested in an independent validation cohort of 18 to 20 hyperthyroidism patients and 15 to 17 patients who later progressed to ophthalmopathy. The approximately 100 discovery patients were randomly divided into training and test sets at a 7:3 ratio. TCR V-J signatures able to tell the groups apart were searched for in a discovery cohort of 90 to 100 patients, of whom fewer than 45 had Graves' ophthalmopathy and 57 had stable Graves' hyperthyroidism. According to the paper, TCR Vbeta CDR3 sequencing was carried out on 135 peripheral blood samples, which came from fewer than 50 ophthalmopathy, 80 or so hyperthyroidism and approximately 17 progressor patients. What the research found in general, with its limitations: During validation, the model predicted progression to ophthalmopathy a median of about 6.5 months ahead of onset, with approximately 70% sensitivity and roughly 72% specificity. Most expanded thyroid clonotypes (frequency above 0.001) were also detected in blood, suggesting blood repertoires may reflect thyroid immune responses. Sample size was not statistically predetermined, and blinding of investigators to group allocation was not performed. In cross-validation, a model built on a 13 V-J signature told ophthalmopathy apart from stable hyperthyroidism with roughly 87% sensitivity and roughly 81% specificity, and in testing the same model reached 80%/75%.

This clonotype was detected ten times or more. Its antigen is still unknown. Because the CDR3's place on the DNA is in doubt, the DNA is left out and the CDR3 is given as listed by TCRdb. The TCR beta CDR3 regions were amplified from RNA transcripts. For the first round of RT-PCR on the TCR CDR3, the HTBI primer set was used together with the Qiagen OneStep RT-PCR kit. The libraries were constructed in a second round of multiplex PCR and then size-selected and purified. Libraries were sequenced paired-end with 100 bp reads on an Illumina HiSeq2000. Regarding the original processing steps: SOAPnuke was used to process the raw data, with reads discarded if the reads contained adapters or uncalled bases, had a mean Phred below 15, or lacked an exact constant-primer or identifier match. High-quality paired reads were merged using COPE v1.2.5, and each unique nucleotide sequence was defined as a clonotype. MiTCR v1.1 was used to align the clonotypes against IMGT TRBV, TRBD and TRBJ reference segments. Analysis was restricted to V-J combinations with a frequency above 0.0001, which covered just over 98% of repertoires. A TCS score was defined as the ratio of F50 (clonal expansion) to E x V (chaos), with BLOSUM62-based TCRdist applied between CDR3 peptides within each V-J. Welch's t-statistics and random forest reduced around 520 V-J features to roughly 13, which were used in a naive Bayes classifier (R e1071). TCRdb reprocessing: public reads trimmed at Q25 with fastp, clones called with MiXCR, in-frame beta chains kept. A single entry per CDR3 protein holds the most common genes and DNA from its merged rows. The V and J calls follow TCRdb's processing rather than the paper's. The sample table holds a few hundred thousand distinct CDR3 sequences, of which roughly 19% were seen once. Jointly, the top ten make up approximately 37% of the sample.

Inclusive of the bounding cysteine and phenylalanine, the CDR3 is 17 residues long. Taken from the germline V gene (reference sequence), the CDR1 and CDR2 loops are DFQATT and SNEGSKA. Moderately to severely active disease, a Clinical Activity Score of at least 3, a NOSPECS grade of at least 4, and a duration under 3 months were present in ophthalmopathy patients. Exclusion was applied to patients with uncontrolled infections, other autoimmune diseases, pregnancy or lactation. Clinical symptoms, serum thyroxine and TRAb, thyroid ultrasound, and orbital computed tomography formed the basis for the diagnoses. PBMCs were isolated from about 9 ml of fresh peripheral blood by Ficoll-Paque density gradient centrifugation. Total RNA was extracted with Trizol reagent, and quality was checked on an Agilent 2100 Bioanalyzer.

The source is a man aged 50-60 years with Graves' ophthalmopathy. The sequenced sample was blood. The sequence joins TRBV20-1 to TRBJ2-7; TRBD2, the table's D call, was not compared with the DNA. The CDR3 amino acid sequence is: CSARVLIVGPGSYEQYF.